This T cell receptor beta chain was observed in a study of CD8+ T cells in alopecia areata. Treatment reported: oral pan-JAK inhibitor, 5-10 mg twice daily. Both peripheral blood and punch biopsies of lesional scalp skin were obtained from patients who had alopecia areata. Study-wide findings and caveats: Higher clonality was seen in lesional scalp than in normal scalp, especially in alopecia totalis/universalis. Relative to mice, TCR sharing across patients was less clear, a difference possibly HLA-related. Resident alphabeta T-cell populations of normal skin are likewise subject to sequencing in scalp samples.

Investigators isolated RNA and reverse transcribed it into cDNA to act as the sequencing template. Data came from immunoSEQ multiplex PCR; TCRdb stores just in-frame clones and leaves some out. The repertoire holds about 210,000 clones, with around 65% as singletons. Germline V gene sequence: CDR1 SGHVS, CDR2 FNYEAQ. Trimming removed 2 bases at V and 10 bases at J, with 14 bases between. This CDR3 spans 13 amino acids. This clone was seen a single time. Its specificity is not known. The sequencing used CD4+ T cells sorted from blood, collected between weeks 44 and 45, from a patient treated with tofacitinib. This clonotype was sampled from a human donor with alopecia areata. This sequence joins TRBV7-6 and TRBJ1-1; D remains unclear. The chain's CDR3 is CASSLSGPQPAFF. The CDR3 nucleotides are TGTGCCAGCAGCTTATCCGGCCCTCAGCCAGCTTTCTTT.